One sample yielded the 9 T cell receptor beta chains listed below, sequenced in a study of blood T cell repertoires in COVID-19. TCRdb keeps only in-frame clones here, not all; method: immunoSEQ multiplex PCR. The sample holds approximately 69,000 clones, about 73% seen once. The sequenced sample was peripheral blood. These receptors all come from a man aged 55 to 70 with acute or convalescent COVID-19.

This clone was seen repeatedly, ten times or more. The chain carries TRBV6-5 and TRBJ2-1, with 9 bases identical to TRBD2. There are 15 residues in the CDR3. The V gene end was trimmed by 7 bases and the J gene end by 0 bases; junction bases not matched to a gene: 4. Germline assignment: CDR1 MNHEY and CDR2 SVGAGI. The CDR3 DNA sequence: TGTGCCAGCACGCTAGCGGGAAGCTCCTACAATGAGCAGTTCTTC. Translating it yields CASTLAGSSYNEQFF.

J is TRBJ2-5 and V is TRBV7-7; the D is unclear. Between the trimmed V and J ends, which lost 5 bases and 2 bases, there was a span of 12 bases. CDR1 SSHAT and CDR2 FNYEAQ come from the germline V gene (reference sequence). The CDR3 covers 14 residues. CDR3 protein: CASSPRGRQETQYF. The CDR3 DNA reads as TGTGCCAGCAGCCCCCGAGGTAGACAAGAGACCCAGTACTTC.

CDR3 nucleotide sequence: TGTGCCACCGCAGGACTGCCTGGAAACACCATATATTTT. Translation: CATAGLPGNTIYF. The chain recombines TRBV3-1 (or the pseudogene TRBV3-2) with TRBJ1-3; the D is unclear. Germline lookup yields CDR1 LGHDT and CDR2 YNNKEL (reference sequence). The CDR3 totals 13 residues. V was trimmed by 10 bases and J by 2 bases, leaving 12 bases between them.

The chain links TRBV5-5 to TRBJ1-4, with TRBD1 matching over 9 bases. This CDR3 region has 16 residues. The trim removed 4 bases at V and 4 bases at J, leaving 8 bases unmatched. CDR1 and CDR2 (germline): SGHKS, YYEKEE (reference sequence). Written as DNA, the CDR3 is TGTGCCAGCAGCCCCACAGGGGGCGCTGATAATGAAAAACTGTTTTTT. It codes for CASSPTGGADNEKLFF.

Note on this clone: The junction and the germline gene differ at one end; a read error may be behind it. V is TRBV2 and J is TRBJ2-5, with D possibly matching TRBD2 (6 bases). The V gene's germline CDR1 is SNHLY and CDR2 FYNNEI. The CDR3 is 12 amino acids. The CDR3 is CASRRDQETQYF. CDR3 nucleotide sequence: TGTGCCAGCAGGCGGGACCAGGAGACCCAGTACTTC.

V gene TRBV7-2 combines with J gene TRBJ1-6; D is unresolved. The germline gives CDR1 SGHTA, CDR2 FQGNSA. This CDR3 comprises 13 residues. V lost 4 bases and J lost 10, with 11 bases in between. CDR3 in amino acids: CASSSLRNSPLHF. As DNA, the CDR3 is TGTGCCAGCAGCTCCCTCAGAAACTCACCCCTCCACTTT.

This clone was detected only a few times. The V gene is TRBV2, the J gene TRBJ2-4, with D possibly being TRBD2 (6 bases). Per germline, CDR1 SNHLY and CDR2 FYNNEI. CDR3 length equals 14 residues. The V gene lost 6 bases and the J gene lost 8 bases, with 17 bases spanning the gap. The CDR3 loop is CASRDRESADIQYF. In DNA form, the CDR3 reads TGTGCCAGCAGGGACCGGGAGTCAGCGGACATTCAGTACTTC.

The chain links TRBV28 to TRBJ2-7, with 9 nucleotides matching TRBD1. The CDR3 has 15 residues. Unmatched junction bases numbered 8, after V lost 6 bases and J lost 2 bases. Germline CDR1 reads MDHEN; CDR2 reads SYDVKM. The DNA of the CDR3 is TGTGCCAGCAGCCCGACCGGGACAGGGACCTACGAGCAGTACTTC. It codes for CASSPTGTGTYEQYF. The whole variable domain, filled in from reference TRBV28 and TRBJ2-7, reads DVKVTQSSRYLVKRTGEKVFLECVQDMDHENMFWYRQDPGLGLRLIYFSYDVKMKEKGDIPEGYSVSREKKERFSLILESASTNQTSMYLCASSPTGTGTYEQYFGPGTRLTVT.

The gene calls are TRBV7-9 and TRBJ2-2; the D gene is possibly TRBD2 (6 bases). In germline, CDR1 is SEHNR, CDR2 FQNEAQ (reference sequence). V shed 5 bases and J shed 3 bases, with 10 bases lying between them. This CDR3 region has 14 residues. Written as DNA, the CDR3 is TGTGCCAGCAGCCCTGGGGGGTACACCGGGGAGCTGTTTTTT. Amino acid sequence: CASSPGGYTGELFF.